This T cell receptor (beta chain) was obtained from a study of cytomegalovirus exposure and HLA in healthy donors. Study-level findings and limits: TRBV6-2, TRBV6-3 and other indistinguishable V segments were excluded. According to a later analysis, most TCR beta chains associated with CMV appeared HLA-restricted. Cytomegalovirus-associated status was assigned to approximately 160 TCR beta chains.

Concerning this clone: Antigen: not known.

13 Jbeta primers and 60 Vbeta primers were used for the PCR. The data were produced by immunoSEQ multiplex PCR, yet TCRdb's version contains in-frame clones alone and is incomplete. The table lists tens of thousands of clones, around 72% of them singletons. The CDR3 runs 14 residues. Germline loops: CDR1 SGHNT, CDR2 YYREEE (reference sequence). With 2 bases clipped from V and 6 bases from J, the junction kept 7 bases outside the gene matches. The rearrangement joins TRBV5-4 to TRBJ2-7; TRBD2 matches at 8 bases. Sequenced: PBMCs. This receptor was identified in a woman aged 40 to 50 in good health and CMV-seropositive. CDR3 nucleotides: TGTGCCAGCAGCTTCCCGGGGGGGCCCACCGAGCAGTACTTC. It codes for CASSFPGGPTEQYF.